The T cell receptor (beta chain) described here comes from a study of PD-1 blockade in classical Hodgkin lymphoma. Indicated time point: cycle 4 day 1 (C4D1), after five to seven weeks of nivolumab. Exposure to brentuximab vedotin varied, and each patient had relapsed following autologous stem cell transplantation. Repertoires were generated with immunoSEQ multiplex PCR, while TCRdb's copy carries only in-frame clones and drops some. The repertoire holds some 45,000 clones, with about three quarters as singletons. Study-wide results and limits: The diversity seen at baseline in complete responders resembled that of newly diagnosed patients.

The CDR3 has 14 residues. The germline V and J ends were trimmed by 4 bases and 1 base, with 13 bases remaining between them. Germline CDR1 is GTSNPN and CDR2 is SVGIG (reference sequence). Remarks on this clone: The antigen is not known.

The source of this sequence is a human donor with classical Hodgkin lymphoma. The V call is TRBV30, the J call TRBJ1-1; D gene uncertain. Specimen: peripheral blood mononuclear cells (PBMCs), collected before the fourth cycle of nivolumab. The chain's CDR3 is CAWTPGGPNTEAFF. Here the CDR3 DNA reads TGTGCCTGGACCCCCGGAGGACCGAACACTGAAGCTTTCTTT.